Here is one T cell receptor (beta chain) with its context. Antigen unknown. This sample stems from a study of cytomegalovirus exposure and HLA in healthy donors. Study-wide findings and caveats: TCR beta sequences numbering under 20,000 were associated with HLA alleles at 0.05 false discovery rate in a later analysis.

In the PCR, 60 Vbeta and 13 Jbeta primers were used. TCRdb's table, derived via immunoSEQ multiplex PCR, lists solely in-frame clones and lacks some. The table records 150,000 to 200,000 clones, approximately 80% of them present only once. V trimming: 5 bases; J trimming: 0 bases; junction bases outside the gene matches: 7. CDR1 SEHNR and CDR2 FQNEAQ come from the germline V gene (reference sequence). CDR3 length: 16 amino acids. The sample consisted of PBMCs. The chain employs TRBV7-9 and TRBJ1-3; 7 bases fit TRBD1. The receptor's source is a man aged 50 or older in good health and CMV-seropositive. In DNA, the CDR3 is TGTGCCAGCAGCGCCGGACAGGACCTCTCTGGAAACACCATATATTTT. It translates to CASSAGQDLSGNTIYF.